The next 7 T cell receptor beta chains were all read from a single sample in a study of T cell responses to AZD1222 COVID-19 vaccine (dated by TCRdb to about 2021). In light of the paper, this sample's time point label describes: baseline before first vaccination. The method behind the library was the immunoSEQ multiplex PCR assay. Entries here come from immuneACCESS through TCRdb and include only in-frame sequences with V and J called. Some clones fail to appear in such tables; in the studies checked, an unresolved V gene covers under half of the shortfall, and the cause of the remainder is unknown. This sample is represented by 80,000 or so clones; 87% of them were singletons. Clones ranked in the top ten supply approximately 1.6% of the sample. The sequencing used peripheral blood, collected on day 0 of AZD1222 vaccination. These receptors all come from an adult in good health.

This sequence joins TRBV12-3 or TRBV12-4 and TRBJ2-1; no definite D call. The ends were cut back, 3 bases at V and 5 bases at J, with 5 bases in the middle. The CDR3 has 12 residues. As DNA, the CDR3 is TGTGCCAGCAGTTTTGGAGACAATGAGCAGTTCTTC. Encoded protein: CASSFGDNEQFF.

The V gene is TRBV7-3, the J gene TRBJ2-1; no definite D call. The V gene lost 1 base and the J gene lost 0 bases, with 13 bases spanning the gap. CDR1 SGHTA and CDR2 FQGTGA come from the germline V gene. CDR3 length: 17 residues. The CDR3 DNA reads as TGTGCCAGCAGCTTAATGAGGTACCCGAGCTCCTACAATGAGCAGTTCTTC. Translating gives CASSLMRYPSSYNEQFF.

A few counts support this clone. This chain connects TRBV12-3 or TRBV12-4 to TRBJ1-1; D possibly corresponds to TRBD1 (5 bases). V was trimmed by 6 bases and J by 10 bases, leaving 18 bases between them. The CDR3 has 13 residues. CDR3 nucleotide sequence: TGTGCCAGCAGCCCTGGGTTCCCGGGGCGAGCTTTCTTT. Amino acids: CASSPGFPGRAFF.

In this sample, this clone turned up a few times. V gene TRBV29-1 combines with J gene TRBJ1-2, with 10 positions matching TRBD1. Germline assignment: CDR1 SQVTM and CDR2 ANQGSEA. V lost 7 bases to trimming and J lost 6 bases; unmatched junction nucleotides: 14. This CDR3 has 15 amino acids. DNA for the CDR3: TGCAGCGCCGGCCTGACAGGGGGCAAAATTAATGGCTACACCTTC. This gives the protein CSAGLTGGKINGYTF.

The gene calls are TRBV6-5 and TRBJ1-1; D not resolved. Trimming removed 6 bases from V and 1 base from J, with 15 bases in between. The CDR3 has 15 amino acids. Germline V gene lookup returns CDR1 MNHEY and CDR2 SVGAGI. This CDR3 reads CASSSFTGRNTEAFF. The CDR3 DNA follows: TGTGCCAGCAGCTCTTTTACGGGGAGGAACACTGAAGCTTTCTTT.

The chain is built from TRBV18 and TRBJ2-5, with D uncertain. With 3 bases removed from V and 3 bases from J, the gap between germline ends came to 11 bases. Per the germline V gene, CDR1 is KGHSH and CDR2 is LQKENI. The CDR3 spans 14 residues. In DNA form, the CDR3 reads TGTGCCAGCTCACCTTTGGACCGCGAAGAGACCCAGTACTTC. Translated: CASSPLDREETQYF.

The J gene is TRBJ2-7, the V gene TRBV5-1; a weak D match, TRBD1 (6 bases). Between the trimmed V and J ends, which lost 4 bases and 9 bases, there was a span of 17 bases. CDR3 length: 13 residues. Germline CDR1 reads SGHRS; CDR2 reads YFSETQ. The CDR3 is CASSTETGTVQYF. The CDR3 region has the DNA TGCGCCAGCAGCACCGAGACAGGTACCGTGCAGTACTTC.